The 15 T cell receptor beta chains below come from one sample, sequenced in a study of T cells in Graves' hyperthyroidism and ophthalmopathy (dated by TCRdb to the late 2010s). The library was generated by multiplex PCR. Instrument on record: Illumina HiSeq 2000. The TCR beta CDR3 regions were amplified from RNA transcripts. For the first round of RT-PCR on the TCR CDR3, the HTBI primer set was used together with the Qiagen OneStep RT-PCR kit. TCRdb reran the public reads through fastp at Q25 and MiXCR, keeping productive beta chains. All rows with the same CDR3 protein become a single entry with the most common DNA and genes. The sample contains more than 250,000 distinct CDR3 sequences, about 16% of them found a single time. Jointly, the top ten make up around 31% of the sample. The sample taken for sequencing was blood. Receptor source: a woman between 45 and 65 years old with Graves' hyperthyroidism that later progressed to Graves' ophthalmopathy.

This clonotype was observed many times. Germline is not matched at one junction end, which may reflect a read error. V gene TRBV7-7 combines with J gene TRBJ2-1; no clear D. CDR1 SSHAT and CDR2 FNYEAQ come from the germline V gene (reference sequence). This CDR3 spans 15 amino acids. CDR3 residues: CASSLAVGLDNEQFF. CDR3 DNA sequence: TGTGCTAGCAGCTTAGCAGTGGGATTAGACAATGAGCAGTTCTTC.

The chain recombines TRBV6-1 with TRBJ1-3, with D perhaps matching TRBD1 (6 bases). V was shortened by 6 bases and J by 0 bases, with 15 bases between the two germline ends. Germline CDR1 reads MNHNS; CDR2 reads SASEGT. The CDR3 has 16 residues. CDR3 protein: CASSTRQDYSGNTIYF. The CDR3 DNA is TGTGCCAGCAGCACCCGACAGGACTACTCTGGAAACACCATATATTTT.

Ten or more counts support this clonotype. The chain is built from TRBV20-1 and TRBJ2-7; 7 bases match TRBD2. The junction had 11 bases not matched to a gene; V was cut back by 6 bases and J by 0 bases. The CDR3 totals 15 residues. The germline gives CDR1 DFQATT, CDR2 SNEGSKA (reference sequence). CDR3 region: CSASTSSGLSYEQYF. Here the CDR3 DNA reads TGCAGTGCCTCCACCTCTAGCGGTCTCTCCTACGAGCAGTACTTC.

This clonotype was found many times. The rearrangement joins TRBV20-1 to TRBJ2-7; no clear D. Between the trimmed V and J ends, which lost 3 bases and 3 bases, there was a span of 6 bases. Per the germline V gene, CDR1 is DFQATT and CDR2 is SNEGSKA (reference sequence). The CDR3 is 11 amino acids. CDR3 sequence (DNA): TGCAGTGCTAGCGTGTTCTACGAGCAGTACTTC. It yields the protein CSASVFYEQYF.

This clonotype occurred many times. The gene calls are TRBV11-1 and TRBJ1-3, with D unclear. This CDR3 spans 15 amino acids. With 3 bases removed from V and 2 bases from J, the gap between germline ends came to 11 bases. Germline loops: CDR1 SGHAT, CDR2 FQDESV (reference sequence). In nucleotides, the CDR3 is TGTGCCAGCAGCTTCGTGTGGAGTCCTGGAAACACCATATATTTT. Amino acids: CASSFVWSPGNTIYF.

The sample holds many counts of this clonotype. The genes are TRBV2 and TRBJ2-1, with D unresolved. Trimming cost V 9 bases and J 4 bases, with 19 bases left between them. CDR1 is SNHLY, CDR2 FYNNEI, per germline. The CDR3 has 15 amino acids. CDR3: CASETLRKDYNEQFF. In DNA form, the CDR3 reads TGTGCCAGTGAGACCCTAAGAAAAGATTACAATGAGCAGTTCTTC. Together with reference TRBV2 and TRBJ2-1, the CDR3 gives the full variable domain: EPEVTQTPSHQVTQMGQEVILRCVPISNHLYFYWYRQILGQKVEFLVSFYNNEISEKSEIFDDQFSVERPDGSNFTLKIRSTKLEDSAMYFCASETLRKDYNEQFFGPGTRLTVL.

This clonotype was seen repeatedly, ten times or more. The chain is built from TRBV10-3 and TRBJ2-2; perhaps TRBD1 as D (6 bases). The CDR3 runs 12 residues. Germline CDR1 and CDR2: ENHRY and SYGVKD. Trimming took off 6 bases at V and 5 bases at J, with 7 bases between the two ends. The CDR3 is CAIRGQTGELFF. CDR3 coding DNA: TGTGCCATCAGGGGACAAACCGGGGAGCTGTTTTTT.

This clonotype came up many times. The chain links TRBV28 to TRBJ2-7, with D tentatively TRBD1 (6 bases). The CDR3 totals 13 residues. V was trimmed by 6 bases and J by 2 bases, leaving 11 bases between them. The V gene's germline CDR1 is MDHEN and CDR2 SYDVKM. CDR3 DNA sequence: TGTGCCAGCAGAGATCGGGACACCTACGAGCAGTACTTC. It encodes CASRDRDTYEQYF.

This clonotype was detected only a few times. The chain combines TRBV28 with TRBJ1-2; TRBD1 aligns across 12 bases. The ends lost 5 bases at V and 4 bases at J; junction bases unmatched: 11. Germline V gene lookup returns CDR1 MDHEN and CDR2 SYDVKM. The length of the CDR3 is 17 residues. CDR3 in amino acids: CASSVRDRGRPSYGYTF. The CDR3 nucleotides read TGTGCCAGCAGTGTCCGGGACAGGGGGCGCCCCTCCTATGGCTACACCTTC.

The sample holds many counts of this clonotype. V usage is TRBV6-1 and J usage is TRBJ1-5; D is uncertain. Germline V gene data show CDR1 as MNHNS and CDR2 as SASEGT. With 1 base removed from V and 1 base from J, the gap between germline ends came to 2 bases. There are 13 residues in the CDR3. CDR3 DNA sequence: TGTGCCAGCAGTGAAGAAAGCAATCAGCCCCAGCATTTT. Protein sequence: CASSEESNQPQHF.

This clonotype appeared a few times. V usage is TRBV2 and J usage is TRBJ2-4, with unresolved D. The germline V gene has CDR1 SNHLY and CDR2 FYNNEI. The CDR3 is 11 residues long. Trimming stripped 5 bases from V and 10 bases from J, with 9 bases between. The CDR3: CASSRISIQYF. The DNA for the CDR3 is TGTGCCAGCAGTCGGATCTCAATTCAGTACTTC.

This clonotype has a count of ten or more. J is TRBJ1-5 and V is TRBV12-3 or TRBV12-4; 7 bases align to TRBD1. The CDR3 totals 14 residues. Losses at the gene ends were 7 bases for V and 7 bases for J; bases not matched to a gene: 10. The CDR3 loop reads CASTRSGGWQPQHF. CDR3 coding DNA: TGTGCCAGCACCCGTTCAGGGGGATGGCAGCCCCAGCATTTT.

This clonotype was observed at least ten times. The chain recombines TRBV28 with TRBJ1-5, with D unclear. Germline lookup yields CDR1 MDHEN and CDR2 SYDVKM. CDR3 length: 15 residues. V dropped 1 base and J dropped 3 bases, with 10 bases sitting between them. The chain's CDR3 is CASSLFRKPNQPQHF. The CDR3 DNA reads as TGTGCCAGCAGTTTATTTAGGAAACCCAATCAGCCCCAGCATTTT.

This clonotype showed up many times. This chain joins TRBV3-1 and TRBJ2-2; D may be TRBD1 or TRBD2 (5 bases each). V was trimmed by 3 bases and J by 7 bases, leaving 9 bases between them. The CDR3 is 13 residues long. The germline V gene encodes CDR1 LGHDT and CDR2 YNNKEL (reference sequence). CDR3 sequence reads: CASSHRDGGELFF. CDR3 sequence (DNA): TGTGCCAGCAGCCACAGGGACGGCGGGGAGCTGTTTTTT.

This clonotype occurred many times. The V gene is TRBV29-1, the J gene TRBJ2-7, with D maybe TRBD2 (5 bases). Germline CDR1 is SQVTM and CDR2 is ANQGSEA. This CDR3 has 12 residues. V lost 4 bases to trimming and J lost 7 bases, with 14 bases between them. This CDR3 is CSVVGRTSEQYF. CDR3 DNA sequence: TGCAGCGTTGTCGGACGGACTTCGGAGCAGTACTTC.